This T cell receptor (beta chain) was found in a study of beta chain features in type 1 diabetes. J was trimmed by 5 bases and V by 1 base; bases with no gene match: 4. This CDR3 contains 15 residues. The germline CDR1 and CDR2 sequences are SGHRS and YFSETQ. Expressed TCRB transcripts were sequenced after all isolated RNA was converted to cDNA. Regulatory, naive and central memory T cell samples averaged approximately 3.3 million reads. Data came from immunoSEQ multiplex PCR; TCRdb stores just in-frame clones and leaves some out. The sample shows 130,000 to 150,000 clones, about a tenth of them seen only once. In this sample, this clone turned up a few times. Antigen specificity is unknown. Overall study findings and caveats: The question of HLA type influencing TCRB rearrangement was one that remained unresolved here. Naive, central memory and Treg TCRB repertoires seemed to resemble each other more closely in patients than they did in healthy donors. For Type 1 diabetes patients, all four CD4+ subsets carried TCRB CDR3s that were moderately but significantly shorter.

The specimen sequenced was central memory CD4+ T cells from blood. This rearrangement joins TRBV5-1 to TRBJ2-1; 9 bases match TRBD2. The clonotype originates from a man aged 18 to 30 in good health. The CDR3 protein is CASSLIAGGHNEQFF. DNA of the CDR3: TGCGCCAGCAGCTTGATTGCGGGGGGGCACAATGAGCAGTTCTTC.